These 25 T cell receptor beta chains share one sample of origin, sequenced in a study of radiation and T cells in renal cell carcinoma. Regarding time point: blood 2 weeks post-SBRT. The treatment here: 15 Gy SBRT to primary tumor, nephrectomy 4 weeks later. Libraries were prepared by immunoSEQ multiplex PCR; TCRdb keeps only in-frame clonotypes and omits some of them. The table has over 55,000 clones, around 78% seen once. The specimen was blood, collected from a patient whose treatment included radiotherapy and nephrectomy. These receptor sequences come from a man aged 55 to 70 with renal cell carcinoma.

The chain combines TRBV6-6 with TRBJ2-7; no definite D call. The CDR3 sequence is 13 residues long. The V gene's germline CDR1 is MNHNY and CDR2 SVGAGI (reference sequence). V shed 2 bases and J shed 6 bases, with 11 bases lying between them. This chain's CDR3 is CASSYRALVEQYV. Written as DNA, the CDR3 is TGTGCCAGCAGTTACAGGGCGCTAGTCGAGCAGTACGTC.

The V call is TRBV7-8, the J call TRBJ1-6; a possible D gene is TRBD1 (6 bases). V gave up 4 bases and J gave up 0 bases, with 10 bases separating them. In germline, CDR1 is SGHVS, CDR2 FQNEAQ. This CDR3 comprises 16 residues. The CDR3 here is CASSSYRVSYNSPLHF. In nucleotides, the CDR3 is TGTGCCAGCAGCTCTTACAGGGTCTCCTATAATTCACCCCTCCACTTT.

The rearrangement uses TRBV11-3 and TRBJ1-1; no firm D call. Per germline, CDR1 SGHNT and CDR2 YENEEA. The length of the CDR3 is 14 residues. Trimming shortened V by 7 bases and J by 5 bases, and 17 bases separated the two germline ends. The CDR3 DNA sequence: TGTGCCAGCACCCTCAGCCGGGGAAATACTGAAGCTTTCTTT. Translating gives CASTLSRGNTEAFF.

This clone was found once. The chain is built from TRBV12-5 and TRBJ2-3, with 10 bases aligning to TRBD1. The CDR3 extends over 15 amino acids. CDR1 is LGHNT, CDR2 FRNRAP, per germline. The trim removed 5 bases at V and 5 bases at J, leaving 7 bases unmatched. CDR3 loop: CASGLRGQGIDTQYF. In DNA, the CDR3 is TGTGCTAGTGGTCTAAGGGGACAGGGGATAGATACGCAGTATTTT.

The V gene is TRBV10-2, the J gene TRBJ1-5, with D possibly matching TRBD1 (5 bases). Trimming shortened V by 6 bases and J by 0 bases, and 12 bases separated the two germline ends. The germline V gene has CDR1 WSHSY and CDR2 SAAADI. This CDR3 is built from 15 residues. The DNA for the CDR3 is TGCGCCAGCAGACCTCGGGGGGATAGCAATCAGCCCCAGCATTTT. It is translated as CASRPRGDSNQPQHF.

The chain combines TRBV29-1 with TRBJ1-2; D gene ambiguous. The germline gives CDR1 SQVTM, CDR2 ANQGSEA. CDR3 length: 13 amino acids. V lost 0 bases and J 8 bases, leaving 13 bases between the germline ends. This CDR3 reads CSVEEGVSYGYTF. The CDR3 DNA follows: TGCAGCGTTGAAGAGGGCGTATCTTACGGCTACACCTTC. Full variable domain (rest looked up from reference TRBV29-1 and TRBJ1-2): SAVISQKPSRDICQRGTSLTIQCQVDSQVTMMFWYRQQPGQSLTLIATANQGSEATYESGFVIDKFPISRPNLTFSTLTVSNMSPEDSSIYLCSVEEGVSYGYTFGSGTRLTVV.

This chain links TRBV7-6 with TRBJ2-3, with D hard to call. Germline CDR1 SGHVS, CDR2 FNYEAQ. The CDR3 sequence is 13 residues long. Between the trimmed V and J ends, which lost 1 base and 7 bases, there was a span of 9 bases. CDR3 region: CASSLGFSYTQYF. The CDR3 DNA sequence: TGTGCCAGCAGCTTAGGCTTCTCTTATACGCAGTATTTT.

The chain links TRBV27 to TRBJ2-1; D ambiguous. Germline loops: CDR1 MNHEY, CDR2 SMNVEV (reference sequence). V was trimmed by 4 bases and J by 9 bases, leaving 19 bases between them. The CDR3 has 15 residues. The CDR3 DNA reads TGTGCCAGCAGTTCCTCCTTCGGTTTTCTAAGTGAGCAGTTCTTC. Translated: CASSSSFGFLSEQFF.

J is TRBJ2-2 and V is TRBV2; D unresolved. CDR3 size: 15 residues. V dropped 7 bases and J dropped 0 bases, with 12 bases sitting between them. Germline V gene lookup returns CDR1 SNHLY and CDR2 FYNNEI. The CDR3 DNA is TGTGCCAGCACATTCCGACAAGCGAACACCGGGGAGCTGTTTTTT. This codes for CASTFRQANTGELFF.

This clone was seen once. The chain employs TRBV4-3 and TRBJ2-1; TRBD2 is a possible D gene (6 bases). V dropped 4 bases and J dropped 0 bases, with 16 bases sitting between them. The CDR3 spans 17 residues. CDR1 is LGHNA, CDR2 YSLEER, per germline. DNA of the CDR3: TGCGCCAGCAGCCGAGCACGGGGACTGCGCTCCTACAATGAGCAGTTCTTC. Its translation is CASSRARGLRSYNEQFF.

The chain links TRBV19 to TRBJ1-5; TRBD1 might be the D (5 bases). CDR3 length: 17 residues. Deletions cut 7 bases from V and 2 bases from J, with 21 bases between. CDR1 is LNHDA and CDR2 is SQIVND in the germline V gene (reference sequence). The CDR3 DNA sequence: TGTGCCAGTAACCCGGGACGGGCCCGGATTGGCAATCAGCCCCAGCATTTT. Protein product: CASNPGRARIGNQPQHF. The full variable domain, with the rest looked up from reference TRBV19 and TRBJ1-5, is DGGITQSPKYLFRKEGQNVTLSCEQNLNHDAMYWYRQDPGQGLRLIYYSQIVNDFQKGDIAEGYSVSREKKESFPLTVTSAQKNPTAFYLCASNPGRARIGNQPQHFGDGTRLSIL.

The V gene is TRBV6-6, the J gene TRBJ2-2, with D unclear. V lost 2 bases and J lost 3, with 7 bases in between. The CDR3 is 14 residues long. Germline V gene lookup returns CDR1 MNHNY and CDR2 SVGAGI (reference sequence). CDR3 nucleotide sequence: TGTGCCAGCAGTTACGCCGGGTACACCGGGGAGCTGTTTTTT. Amino acid sequence: CASSYAGYTGELFF.

The J gene is TRBJ1-3, the V gene TRBV5-1; 9 nucleotides line up with TRBD1. The length of the CDR3 is 15 residues. J gave up 1 base and V 4 bases, and 3 bases lay outside the gene matches. Germline V CDR1 and CDR2: SGHRS, YFSETQ. CDR3 amino acids: CASSRGTGSGNTIYF. CDR3 nucleotides: TGCGCCAGCAGCCGGGGGACAGGGTCTGGAAACACCATATATTTT.

This rearrangement joins TRBV19 to TRBJ1-3; D call uncertain. V gave up 4 bases and J gave up 0 bases, with 4 bases separating them. The CDR3 totals 13 residues. CDR1 and CDR2 from the germline V gene are LNHDA and SQIVND (reference sequence). CDR3 bases: TGTGCCAGTAGTACGGACTCTGGAAACACCATATATTTT. This encodes CASSTDSGNTIYF.

The V gene is TRBV9, the J gene TRBJ2-7; D is possibly TRBD2 (7 bases). Trimming stripped 3 bases from V and 4 bases from J, with 14 bases between. The germline V gene has CDR1 SGDLS and CDR2 YYNGEE. The CDR3 is 14 amino acids. CDR3 in DNA: TGTGCCAGCAGCGGAGGGGGGGTTGGGTACGAGCAGTACTTC. Translated: CASSGGGVGYEQYF.

The rearrangement uses TRBV5-4 and TRBJ2-3, with 9 bases matching TRBD2. With 0 bases clipped from V and 0 bases from J, the junction kept 14 bases outside the gene matches. There are 20 residues in the CDR3. Germline assignment: CDR1 SGHNT and CDR2 YYREEE (reference sequence). The CDR3 region has the DNA TGTGCCAGCAGCTTGGGAGTCGGGGCTCGACTAGCGGAGAGCACAGATACGCAGTATTTT. Its translation is CASSLGVGARLAESTDTQYF.

V gene TRBV19 combines with J gene TRBJ2-7, with TRBD1 matching over 12 bases. This CDR3 has 13 residues. Losses at the gene ends were 8 bases for V and 5 bases for J; bases not matched to a gene: 4. Looked up from germline, CDR1 is LNHDA and CDR2 is SQIVND (reference sequence). CDR3 in amino acids: CASQGTGGNEQYF. Here the CDR3 DNA reads TGTGCCAGTCAGGGGACAGGGGGCAACGAGCAGTACTTC.

The V gene is TRBV5-6, the J gene TRBJ2-3; the D gene is possibly TRBD2 (6 bases). Trimming left V 7 bases short and J 1 base short, with 16 bases between. CDR3 length equals 15 residues. Germline V gene sequence: CDR1 SGHDT, CDR2 YYEEEE. The CDR3 DNA is TGTGCCAGCTCAGAACGGGAGTTGGGCACAGATACGCAGTATTTT. This translates into CASSERELGTDTQYF.

CDR3 DNA sequence: TGTGCCAGCAGTTTATTAGGCGGGACCTCCTACAATGAGCAGTTCTTC. This sequence encodes CASSLLGGTSYNEQFF. V gene TRBV27 combines with J gene TRBJ2-1; the D gene is possibly TRBD2 (6 bases). The CDR3 sequence is 16 residues long. Germline V lookup: CDR1 MNHEY, CDR2 SMNVEV (reference sequence). V lost 1 base to trimming and J lost 0 bases, with 10 bases between them.

This clone was counted only a few times. The rearrangement uses TRBV11-3 and TRBJ2-5; TRBD1 aligns across 7 bases. Trimming removed 5 bases from V and 5 bases from J; junction bases left unmatched: 11. Germline CDR1 is SGHNT and CDR2 is YENEEA. The CDR3 totals 15 residues. The CDR3 is CASSPRQGMGETQYF. CDR3 bases: TGTGCCAGCAGCCCTCGACAGGGAATGGGGGAGACCCAGTACTTC.

The chain employs TRBV18 and TRBJ2-3; weak D call: TRBD2 (6 bases). Germline values: CDR1 KGHSH, CDR2 LQKENI. The CDR3 length is 14 residues. The V end was cut by 2 bases, the J end by 5 bases, with 11 bases between. The CDR3 bases are TGTGCCAGCTCACCAAGGGGACTCGGAGATACGCAGTATTTT. Translating gives CASSPRGLGDTQYF.

The genes are TRBV27 and TRBJ1-3; no reliable D call. Trimming pared 0 bases from V and 1 base from J, leaving 7 bases between. The germline gives CDR1 MNHEY, CDR2 SMNVEV (reference sequence). The CDR3 totals 15 residues. In DNA, the CDR3 is TGTGCCAGCAGTTTATCGAAAGGGTCTGGAAACACCATATATTTT. Translation gives CASSLSKGSGNTIYF.

V is TRBV30 and J is TRBJ2-3; a possible D gene is TRBD2 (7 bases). Trimming pared 0 bases from V and 0 bases from J, leaving 19 bases between. Germline CDR1 is GTSNPN and CDR2 is SVGIG (reference sequence). The CDR3 has 18 residues. The CDR3 bases are TGTGCCTGGAGTGTACGGGGGGCCCATCGTCGTAGCACAGATACGCAGTATTTT. Its protein is CAWSVRGAHRRSTDTQYF.

The rearrangement uses TRBV30 and TRBJ2-5, with D possibly TRBD2 on 6 matching bases. Germline V CDR1 and CDR2: GTSNPN, SVGIG (reference sequence). Trimming removed 6 bases from V and 6 bases from J, with 8 bases in between. CDR3 length equals 10 residues. The CDR3 coding sequence is TGTGCCTGTGGAGGGAAGACCCAGTACTTC. As protein: CACGGKTQYF.

The chain has TRBV19 and TRBJ2-1; 7 bases fit TRBD2. The CDR3 is made up of 16 amino acids. V lost 6 bases and J lost 8; bases outside the gene matches: 16. The germline V gene encodes CDR1 LNHDA and CDR2 SQIVND (reference sequence). CDR3 sequence reads: CASSLQRVGGLDEQFF. In DNA, the CDR3 is TGTGCCAGTAGCCTCCAGCGGGTGGGGGGGTTGGATGAGCAGTTCTTC.